Listed here are 21 T cell receptor beta chains from one sample, sequenced in a study of human T cells and chemical hapten exposure. Specified time point: pre-sensitization, week 0. The treatment denotes: therapeutic diphenylcyclopropenone sensitization with weekly scalp DPC. TCRdb re-called the RACE reads with MiXCR, one entry per CDR3 protein. The sample has 350,000 to 400,000 distinct CDR3 sequences, 5.1% seen once. This material consisted of whole blood, taken in connection with sensitization to the hapten diphenylcyclopropenone (DPC). The receptors originated from a woman aged 45-65 years with alopecia areata. Some clones in this sample may be carry-over from other donors' samples.

Only a few counts were recorded for this clonotype. The rearrangement joins TRBV5-1 to TRBJ1-5; TRBD1 aligns across 8 bases. The CDR3 is 15 residues long. The V gene end was trimmed by 3 bases and the J gene end by 8 bases; junction bases not matched to a gene: 10. Germline V gives CDR1 SGHRS, CDR2 YFSETQ. DNA of the CDR3: TGCGCCAGCAGCTCCGGGACAGGTGGGGTAGAGCCCCAGCATTTT. Amino acid sequence: CASSSGTGGVEPQHF.

This clonotype has at least ten counts. The chain has TRBV29-1 and TRBJ2-1; 7 bases agree with TRBD2. The ends lost 4 bases at V and 1 base at J; junction bases unmatched: 10. Germline V gives CDR1 SQVTM, CDR2 ANQGSEA. CDR3 length: 16 amino acids. The CDR3 here is CSVGGGQGRSYNEQFF. The CDR3 region has the DNA TGCAGCGTTGGGGGGGGTCAGGGTCGGTCCTACAATGAGCAGTTCTTC.

In its sample, this clonotype was seen many times. The V call is TRBV20-1, the J call TRBJ2-5; D is tentatively TRBD1 or TRBD2 (5 bases each). Per germline, CDR1 DFQATT and CDR2 SNEGSKA (reference sequence). Trimming removed 6 bases from V and 1 base from J, with 15 bases in between. The CDR3 is 14 residues long. This CDR3 reads CSASGTIGQETQYF. For the CDR3, the DNA is TGCAGTGCCTCTGGGACCATCGGCCAAGAGACCCAGTACTTC.

This clonotype has ten or more counts. The chain joins TRBV5-6 to TRBJ2-5; 10 nucleotides line up with TRBD1. The CDR3 is made up of 17 amino acids. V lost 4 bases to trimming and J lost 4 bases; unmatched junction nucleotides: 13. The germline gives CDR1 SGHDT, CDR2 YYEEEE. The CDR3, as DNA: TGTGCCAGCAGCGGGGTTCCGCGGACAGGGGGTAGAGAGACCCAGTACTTC. Protein product: CASSGVPRTGGRETQYF.

Many counts were recorded for this clonotype. The chain carries TRBV28 and TRBJ2-1; 11 nucleotides align to TRBD2. This CDR3 comprises 16 residues. V was clipped by 2 bases and J by 8 bases; unmatched bases: 8. Looked up from germline, CDR1 is MDHEN and CDR2 is SYDVKM. The CDR3 DNA follows: TGTGCCAGCAGTTTAGAACTAGCGGGAGTTCAGGATGAGCAGTTCTTC. It encodes CASSLELAGVQDEQFF.

This clonotype showed up just a few times. The chain employs TRBV2 and TRBJ2-1, with no clear D. Deletions cut 3 bases from V and 9 bases from J, with 6 bases between. Germline assignment: CDR1 SNHLY and CDR2 FYNNEI. The CDR3 is 11 residues long. CDR3 region: CASSERPEQFF. The CDR3 DNA reads TGTGCCAGCAGTGAGAGACCTGAGCAGTTCTTC.

This clonotype showed up just a few times. V and J are TRBV5-1 and TRBJ1-5, with TRBD1 matching 10 bases. The CDR3 length is 15 residues. The J segment lost 5 bases and the V segment lost 0 bases, leaving 2 bases of the junction unmatched. Germline loops: CDR1 SGHRS, CDR2 YFSETQ. CDR3 in amino acids: CASSLAGTGDQPQHF. The CDR3 bases are TGCGCCAGCAGCTTGGCCGGGACAGGGGATCAGCCCCAGCATTTT.

This clonotype was seen more than once but under ten times. V gene TRBV20-1 combines with J gene TRBJ2-3; 10 bases agree with TRBD2. This CDR3 contains 14 residues. Germline CDR1 and CDR2: DFQATT and SNEGSKA (reference sequence). V gave up 5 bases and J gave up 4 bases; unmatched junction bases: 6. The CDR3 DNA follows: TGCAGTGCTCACTTAGCGGGGGGCTCAGATACGCAGTATTTT. It translates to CSAHLAGGSDTQYF.

The J gene is TRBJ2-5, the V gene TRBV27, with TRBD2 identical over 11 bases. With V trimmed by 7 bases and J by 3 bases, 10 bases remained unmatched. Germline values: CDR1 MNHEY, CDR2 SMNVEV (reference sequence). The CDR3 loop spans 16 amino acids. CDR3 loop: CASKWLAGGREETQYF. The CDR3 nucleotides are TGTGCCAGCAAATGGCTAGCGGGAGGTAGGGAAGAGACCCAGTACTTC.

This clonotype was seen ten or more times. V usage is TRBV13 and J usage is TRBJ1-6; D is uncertain. V lost 8 bases to trimming and J lost 7 bases, with 12 bases between them. The germline gives CDR1 PRHDT, CDR2 FYEKMQ (reference sequence). The CDR3 contains 13 residues. The CDR3 region has the DNA TGTGCCAGCTCACTGGACGAGAATTCACCCCTCCACTTT. It yields the protein CASSLDENSPLHF. The variable domain in full, with the rest retrieved from reference TRBV13 and TRBJ1-6, is AAGVIQSPRHLIKEKRETATLKCYPIPRHDTVYWYQQGPGQDPQFLISFYEKMQSDKGSIPDRFSAQQFSDYHSELNMSSLELGDSALYFCASSLDENSPLHFGNGTRLTVT.

This clonotype has at least ten counts. The CDR3 region is CSVVLRIHNEQFF. In nucleotides, the CDR3 is TGCAGCGTTGTGTTGCGGATCCACAATGAGCAGTTCTTC. The chain joins TRBV29-1 to TRBJ2-1; no definite D call. Germline CDR1 SQVTM, CDR2 ANQGSEA. Trimming stripped 4 bases from V and 5 bases from J, with 12 bases between. The CDR3 totals 13 residues.

The V call is TRBV6-1, the J call TRBJ1-1; TRBD1 aligns across 7 bases. With V trimmed by 8 bases and J by 4 bases, 4 bases remained unmatched. CDR1 MNHNS and CDR2 SASEGT come from the germline V gene. CDR3 length: 12 amino acids. CDR3 sequence: CASEGGVTEAFF. CDR3 bases: TGTGCCAGCGAAGGGGGCGTCACTGAAGCTTTCTTT.

The V call is TRBV20-1, the J call TRBJ1-2, with 7 bases that match TRBD1. The CDR3 sequence is 13 residues long. V trimming: 4 bases; J trimming: 4 bases; junction bases outside the gene matches: 6. Germline V gives CDR1 DFQATT, CDR2 SNEGSKA (reference sequence). The CDR3 DNA reads as TGCAGTGCTACACTAAACAGGGGCTATGGCTACACCTTC. This gives the protein CSATLNRGYGYTF.

This clonotype was seen a few times. The V call is TRBV20-1, the J call TRBJ2-3; 8 nucleotides agree with TRBD2. This CDR3 comprises 16 residues. V gave up 0 bases and J gave up 4 bases; unmatched junction bases: 9. Germline assignment: CDR1 DFQATT and CDR2 SNEGSKA (reference sequence). CDR3 DNA: TGCAGTGCTAGAGATCAACGGGGGGGAGTCCCAGATACGCAGTATTTT. It is translated as CSARDQRGGVPDTQYF.

As to this clonotype: A much larger clone lies a single base off, so this may be a read error. The rearrangement links TRBV29-1 to TRBJ2-7; 7 bases line up with TRBD2. The length of the CDR3 is 13 residues. From germline, CDR1 is SQVTM and CDR2 ANQGSEA. The CDR3 reads CSVVGGRSYQQYF. CDR3 in DNA: TGCAGCGTTGTGGGCGGGAGATCCTACCAGCAGTACTTC.

In this sample, this clonotype turned up many times. Written as DNA, the CDR3 is TGTGCCACCAGTCAGGGCACAAATATTGAGGGGGAGCTGTTTTTT. Translating gives CATSQGTNIEGELFF. V gene TRBV15 combines with J gene TRBJ2-2; TRBD1 is a possible D gene (5 bases). The CDR3 is made up of 15 amino acids. Trimming stripped 6 bases from V and 8 bases from J, with 19 bases between. Germline V gene lookup returns CDR1 LNHNV and CDR2 YYDKDF (reference sequence).

This clonotype was seen repeatedly, ten times or more. The V and J genes are TRBV7-9 and TRBJ2-1; D gene ambiguous. Germline V gene data show CDR1 as SEHNR and CDR2 as FQNEAQ (reference sequence). V was shortened by 0 bases and J by 12 bases, with 9 bases between the two germline ends. The CDR3 is 12 amino acids. CDR3 protein: CASSLALDLQFF. Written as DNA, the CDR3 is TGTGCCAGCAGCTTAGCGCTGGACCTGCAGTTCTTC.

A word on this clonotype: With a much larger clone just one base away, this may be a read error. The J gene is TRBJ1-6, the V gene TRBV7-3, with 9 bases fitting TRBD1. Per the germline V gene, CDR1 is SGHTA and CDR2 is FQGTGA. The CDR3 totals 15 residues. DNA of the CDR3: TGTGCCAGGAGCTCGTCCGACAGGGGGAGGTCACCCCTCCACTTT. Amino acids: CARSSSDRGRSPLHF.

This chain joins TRBV21-1 and TRBJ1-5; no check of the table's D call, TRBD1, against the DNA was made. TRBV21-1 is a known pseudogene. This CDR3 contains 18 residues. CDR3 loop: CASSKDPGVGYSNQPQHF. The DNA of the CDR3 is TGTGCCAGCAGCAAGGACCCAGGGGTAGGGTATAGCAATCAGCCCCAGCATTTT.

This clonotype has a handful of counts. The chain has TRBV4-1 and TRBJ1-6, with 10 bases fitting TRBD1. The CDR3 consists of 16 residues. From germline, CDR1 is MGHRA and CDR2 YSYEKL. The trim removed 1 base at V and 10 bases at J, leaving 7 bases unmatched. Here the CDR3 DNA reads TGCGCCAGCAGCCAAGTCACCGGGACAGGGGACTCACCCCTCCACTTT. Its translation: CASSQVTGTGDSPLHF.

This clonotype was seen more than once but under ten times. This chain uses TRBV9 with TRBJ2-7; unclear D gene. The germline gives CDR1 SGDLS, CDR2 YYNGEE. The CDR3 contains 14 residues. Trimming pared 0 bases from V and 3 bases from J, leaving 10 bases between. The CDR3 DNA sequence: TGTGCCAGCAGCGTAGACACGGGTTTCTACGAGCAGTACTTC. Protein sequence: CASSVDTGFYEQYF.